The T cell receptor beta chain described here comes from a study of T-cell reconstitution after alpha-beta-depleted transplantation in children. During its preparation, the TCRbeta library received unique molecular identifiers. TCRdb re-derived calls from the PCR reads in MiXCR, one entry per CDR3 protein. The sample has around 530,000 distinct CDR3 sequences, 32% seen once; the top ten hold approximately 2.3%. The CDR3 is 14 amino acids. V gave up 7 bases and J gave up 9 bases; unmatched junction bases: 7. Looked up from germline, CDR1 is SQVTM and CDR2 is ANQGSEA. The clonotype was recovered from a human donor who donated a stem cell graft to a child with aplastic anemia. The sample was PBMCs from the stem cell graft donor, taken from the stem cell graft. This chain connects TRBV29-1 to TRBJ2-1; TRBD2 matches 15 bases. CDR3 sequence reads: CSAGTSGRRGEQFF. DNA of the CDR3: TGCAGCGCTGGGACTAGCGGGAGGAGGGGTGAGCAGTTCTTC.